Sequencing of this T cell receptor (beta chain) was carried out in a study of T cell responses to AZD1222 COVID-19 vaccine. Study results and caveats: With dominance at 160-218 and 743-854, vaccine-associated CD4 TCRs spanned spike. Possibly, clonal diversity was underestimated; donors were largely white British and included more females.

The assay was immunoSEQ multiplex PCR, and TCRdb's table has in-frame clones only and misses some. The table lists fewer than 150,000 clones, approximately 84% of them singletons. A note on this clone: The antigen is not known.

CDR1 is SGHDT, CDR2 YYEEEE, per germline. Trimming stripped 0 bases from V and 5 bases from J, with 18 bases between. The CDR3 sequence is 16 residues long. The sample consisted of peripheral blood, taken on day 0 of AZD1222 vaccination. The genes are TRBV5-6 and TRBJ2-7, with D perhaps assigned TRBD1 or TRBD2 (6 bases each). The clonotype was recovered from an adult in good health. The CDR3 region is CASSLGTGAAMNEQYF. CDR3 nucleotides: TGTGCCAGCAGCTTGGGAACGGGGGCAGCGATGAACGAGCAGTACTTC.